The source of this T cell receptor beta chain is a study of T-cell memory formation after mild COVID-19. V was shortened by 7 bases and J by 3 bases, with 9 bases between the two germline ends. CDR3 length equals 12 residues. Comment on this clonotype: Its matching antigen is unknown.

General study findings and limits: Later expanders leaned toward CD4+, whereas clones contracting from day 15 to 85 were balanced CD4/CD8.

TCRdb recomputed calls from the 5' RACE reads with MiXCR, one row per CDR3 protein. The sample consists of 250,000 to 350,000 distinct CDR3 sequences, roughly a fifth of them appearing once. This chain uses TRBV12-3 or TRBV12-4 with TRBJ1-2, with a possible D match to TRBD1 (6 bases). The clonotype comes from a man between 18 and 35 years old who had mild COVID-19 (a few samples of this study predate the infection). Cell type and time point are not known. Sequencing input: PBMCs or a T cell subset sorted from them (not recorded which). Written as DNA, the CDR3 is TGTGCCAGCAATACAGGGCACTATGGCTACACCTTC. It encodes CASNTGHYGYTF.